The text below deals with one T cell receptor (beta chain). This receptor's antigen is unknown. No qualities accompany the bases; no much larger clone lies one base away. These data are taken from a study of identifying expanded T cells in peripheral blood (dated by TCRdb to the late 2010s). For the wider study: Technical replicates were generated by sequencing separate aliquots of the same genomic DNA pool, with four replicates compared pairwise. Here is what the overall study found, with its caveats: The authors expected biological variance in healthy repertoires might increase further over much longer intervals such as months to years. Across all healthy-donor time intervals, the beta-binomial model significantly cut both the number of clones called differentially abundant and the false-positive rate. Approximately 1.2 differentially abundant clones were flagged by the binomial model between technical replicates, whereas about 15 and 18 were flagged over approximately two weeks and four weeks, respectively. For all healthy donors, the variance in clone template counts between approximately 2-week samples rose significantly as total template count increased.

During the collection period, no immune events, such as infections, were documented for the healthy donors. Healthy-donor blood repertoires served as a training cohort to calibrate time-dependent variance in a beta-binomial model of T-cell clone differential abundance. The training cohort included around ten healthy donors, of whom 3 were female and 7 were male. An age range of roughly 25 to 65 years, with an average of about 39 years, was recorded for the donors. Whole blood, obtained from a commercial supplier, was collected from each healthy donor at three time points spaced around 2 weeks apart. For immunosequencing, genomic DNA was extracted from whole blood that had not been sorted. The V end loses 3 bases and the J end loses 2 bases, and a stretch of 11 bases separates them. Reading from cysteine to phenylalanine, the CDR3 counts 15 amino acids. Only the CDR3 DNA is retained, 45 bases long and in frame from the first base. Looking up the germline V gene (reference sequence) yields CDR1 LNHDA and CDR2 SQIVND.

The immunoSEQ Assay, which uses bias-controlled multiplex PCR amplification of genomic DNA, was used to profile TCRbeta CDR3 regions. Processing in the source paper ran as follows. To quantify the absolute abundance of each unique TCRbeta CDR3 region, the sequences were collapsed and filtered. Two models were used to test differential abundance: a binomial model (Fisher-equivalent) and a beta-binomial model that adds time-dependent variance fitted from healthy donors. Clones with fewer than 5 combined templates were removed, and differential abundance was called for clones with a Benjamini-Hochberg FDR below 0.01. Beta-binomial variance was modeled as a function of total template count across the two samples using the form v = (b*log(k)+a)^2. TCRdb provides this immuneACCESS table in a form limited to in-frame rearrangements. Some clones are lacking; in checked studies, under half of them reflect an unresolved V gene, and why the rest are absent is not known. V, J and clone size reflect that table, while D and trimming were determined from the DNA. The sample table lists fewer than 85,000 clones, 84% of them with a count of one. Around 18% of the sample is taken by the ten largest.

Material: blood. This TCR was recovered from a person aged 18 to 75 in good health. The sequence joins TRBV19 to TRBJ1-5; matching of 6 bases hints at TRBD1 as the D gene. The base sequence is TGTGCCAGTAGTATGCGACAGGTGGGCAATCAGCCCCAGCATTTT. The resulting protein is CASSMRQVGNQPQHF.